Listed below are T cell receptor beta chains from one sample, sequenced in a study of blood T cell repertoires in COVID-19. This table comes from immunoSEQ multiplex PCR, and its TCRdb copy is limited to in-frame clones, with some not included. This sample yields over 200,000 clones, of which 70% to 90% are seen a single time; 10% to 14% belongs to the top ten. Sequenced sample: PBMCs or T cells enriched from blood (not recorded which). All receptors come from a man aged 25-45 years who had recovered from COVID-19. CDR3s include the opening cysteine and the closing phenylalanine or tryptophan. Fields, in order: clone size, D gene, V gene, J gene, CDR3 protein, CDR3 DNA. A D gene is named only where the DNA matches it firmly. Clone sizes are given selectively: once, few, many, or a class where the clone is expanded.

size: .; D: .; V: TRBV24-1; J: TRBJ2-7; CDR3: CATSDSVSFYEQYF; DNA: TGTGCCACCAGTGATAGCGTCAGCTTCTACGAGCAGTACTTC
size: .; D: TRBD2; V: TRBV28; J: TRBJ2-1; CDR3: CASSLFGTSNNEQFF; DNA: TGTGCCAGCAGTTTATTCGGGACTAGCAACAATGAGCAGTTCTTC
size: few; D: .; V: TRBV2; J: TRBJ2-2; CDR3: CASSWTANTGELFF; DNA: TGTGCCAGCAGTTGGACTGCGAACACCGGGGAGCTGTTTTTT
size: .; D: .; V: TRBV3-1/TRBV3-2; J: TRBJ1-5; CDR3: CASSQKTNQPQHF; DNA: TGTGCCAGCAGCCAAAAGACTAATCAGCCCCAGCATTTT
size: .; D: TRBD1; V: TRBV10-2; J: TRBJ1-6; CDR3: CASSDKGGRLESPLHF; DNA: TGCGCCAGCAGTGATAAAGGGGGCAGGTTAGAATCACCCCTCCACTTT
size: .; D: TRBD1; V: TRBV28; J: TRBJ2-1; CDR3: CASSQQGVSKDEQFF; DNA: TGTGCCAGCAGCCAACAGGGGGTCTCGAAGGATGAGCAGTTCTTC
size: few; D: .; V: TRBV19; J: TRBJ2-1; CDR3: CASSIGSVKRLNEQFF; DNA: TGTGCCAGTAGTATAGGTAGCGTGAAGAGGTTGAATGAGCAGTTCTTC
size: .; D: TRBD1; V: TRBV2; J: TRBJ1-5; CDR3: CASTSDRGSNQPQHF; DNA: TGTGCCAGCACCTCGGACAGGGGTAGCAATCAGCCCCAGCATTTT
size: .; D: .; V: TRBV5-1; J: TRBJ2-1; CDR3: CASSLTGLSEQFF; DNA: TGCGCCAGCAGCTTAACAGGGTTGAGTGAGCAGTTCTTC
size: .; D: .; V: TRBV5-6; J: TRBJ2-2; CDR3: CASSLAGQLTGELFF; DNA: TGTGCCAGCAGCTTGGCTGGACAGCTCACCGGGGAGCTGTTTTTT
size: .; D: .; V: TRBV28; J: TRBJ1-2; CDR3: CASSLSRRNYGYTF; DNA: TGTGCCAGCAGCTTAAGTAGGAGGAACTATGGCTACACCTTC
size: .; D: TRBD1; V: TRBV5-1; J: TRBJ2-1; CDR3: CASSLELAGTGVYNEQFF; DNA: TGCGCCAGCAGCTTGGAACTAGCCGGGACAGGGGTCTACAATGAGCAGTTCTTC
size: .; D: TRBD2; V: TRBV11-2; J: TRBJ2-1; CDR3: CASSSPGLEANNEQFF; DNA: TGTGCCAGCAGCTCACCGGGACTAGAGGCAAACAATGAGCAGTTCTTC
size: .; D: .; V: TRBV7-9; J: TRBJ2-1; CDR3: CASRPLGSADVYSRNEQFF; DNA: TGTGCCAGCAGGCCACTAGGGAGCGCGGATGTGTATAGCCGCAATGAGCAGTTCTTC
size: .; D: TRBD1; V: TRBV6-4; J: TRBJ2-1; CDR3: CASSDDRDNEQFF; DNA: TGTGCCAGCAGTGACGACAGGGACAATGAGCAGTTCTTC
size: .; D: .; V: TRBV9; J: TRBJ2-1; CDR3: CASNLRGSSYNEQFF; DNA: TGTGCCAGCAACCTCAGGGGCAGCTCCTACAATGAGCAGTTCTTC
size: .; D: .; V: TRBV6-2/TRBV6-3; J: TRBJ1-2; CDR3: CASSGQRYGYTF; DNA: TGTGCCAGCAGTGGACAGAGATATGGCTACACCTTC
size: .; D: .; V: TRBV7-8; J: TRBJ1-5; CDR3: CASSAHRDYGNQPQHF; DNA: TGTGCCAGCAGCGCCCACAGGGACTACGGCAATCAGCCCCAGCATTTT
size: .; D: TRBD1; V: TRBV6-5; J: TRBJ1-1; CDR3: CASSNPDRREAFF; DNA: TGTGCCAGCAGTAACCCGGACAGGAGAGAAGCTTTCTTT